The next 18 T cell receptor beta chains were all read from a single sample in a study of T cell repertoires in aging, cancer and after chemotherapy. A mixed TRB-A/B primer pool amplified rearranged TRB by multiplex touch-down PCR. One entry per CDR3 protein, called by TCRdb with MiXCR from the multiplex PCR reads. The sample yields around 7,900 distinct CDR3 sequences, 40% seen once. Amplification of TCR beta used genomic DNA extracted from peripheral blood. The sequenced material came from blood. The source of these receptors is a human donor in good health.

The genes are TRBV11-2 and TRBJ2-5; D call uncertain. The germline V gene has CDR1 SGHAT and CDR2 FQNNGV. V was shortened by 1 base and J by 6 bases, with 12 bases between the two germline ends. There are 14 residues in the CDR3. CDR3 protein: CASSLAIKQKTQYF. The CDR3 coding sequence is TGTGCCAGCAGCTTAGCCATTAAACAAAAGACCCAGTACTTC.

This chain joins TRBV10-3 and TRBJ1-2; D call uncertain. Trimming cost V 5 bases and J 7 bases, with 8 bases left between them. In germline, CDR1 is ENHRY, CDR2 SYGVKD. This CDR3 comprises 11 residues. The CDR3 sequence: CAISREGGYTF. DNA for the CDR3: TGTGCCATCAGTCGAGAGGGTGGCTACACCTTC.

In its sample, this clonotype was seen a few times. This rearrangement joins TRBV12-3 or TRBV12-4 to TRBJ1-2; no clear D. The CDR3 extends over 14 amino acids. The V end was cut by 2 bases, the J end by 5 bases, with 12 bases between. The CDR3 DNA reads as TGTGCCAGCAGTTTATCTTCAGTTCGATATGGCTACACCTTC. This gives the protein CASSLSSVRYGYTF.

This clonotype has only a few counts. This chain joins TRBV6-4 and TRBJ2-1; D ambiguous. The CDR3 runs to 17 residues. The germline gives CDR1 MRHNA, CDR2 SNTAGT. V gave up 4 bases and J gave up 7 bases, with 23 bases separating them. The CDR3: CASSARTNDQPPNEQFF. The DNA for the CDR3 is TGTGCCAGCAGTGCCCGGACGAACGACCAACCACCAAATGAGCAGTTCTTC.

The rearrangement uses TRBV6-1 and TRBJ2-7, with D uncertain. CDR3 size: 14 residues. Trimming took 8 bases from V and 1 from J, leaving 15 bases between them. Germline CDR1 reads MNHNS; CDR2 reads SASEGT. The CDR3 DNA sequence: TGTGCCAGCCCTCGGATAGACCATTCCTACGAGCAGTACTTC. It translates to CASPRIDHSYEQYF.

The genes are TRBV10-3 and TRBJ2-1; 9 positions match TRBD1. Per the germline V gene, CDR1 is ENHRY and CDR2 is SYGVKD. The CDR3 has 14 residues. V lost 6 bases and J lost 8; bases outside the gene matches: 8. This CDR3 is CAIRSGGQGDEQFF. In nucleotides, the CDR3 is TGTGCCATCAGATCAGGGGGACAGGGTGATGAGCAGTTCTTC.

The rearrangement joins TRBV6-4 to TRBJ2-1, with 8 bases that match TRBD1. This CDR3 region has 14 residues. CDR1 MRHNA and CDR2 SNTAGT come from the germline V gene. V shed 6 bases, J shed 6 bases, and the junction held 7 bases outside the gene matches. The CDR3 region has the DNA TGTGCCAGCAGCGGACAGGGATCTTTCAATGAGCAGTTCTTC. It codes for CASSGQGSFNEQFF.

CDR3 bases: TGCAGCCTTTCGGTAGGGAATGAAAAACTGTTTTTT. This encodes CSLSVGNEKLFF. The V gene is TRBV20-1, the J gene TRBJ1-4; no firm D call. The CDR3 contains 12 residues. From germline, CDR1 is DFQATT and CDR2 SNEGSKA (reference sequence).

This clonotype has more than one count but fewer than ten. The V and J genes are TRBV19 and TRBJ1-6, with TRBD1 as a possible D gene (6 bases). CDR1 and CDR2 (germline): LNHDA, SQIVND (reference sequence). CDR3 length equals 14 residues. Between the trimmed V and J ends, which lost 5 bases and 10 bases, there was a span of 15 bases. For the CDR3, the DNA is TGTGCCAGTAGTCCCGGGGCAGGGGAGTCACCCCTCCACTTT. This encodes CASSPGAGESPLHF.

The V and J genes are TRBV7-9 and TRBJ1-2; D ambiguous. CDR1 SEHNR and CDR2 FQNEAQ come from the germline V gene (reference sequence). The ends were cut back, 5 bases at V and 6 bases at J, with 13 bases in the middle. This CDR3 has 13 residues. The CDR3 region has the DNA TGTGCCAGCAGCCTCTACGGGCAGGATGGCTACACCTTC. As protein: CASSLYGQDGYTF.

This clonotype was detected a few times. This chain joins TRBV5-5 and TRBJ2-1; D not certain. V was shortened by 3 bases and J by 8 bases, with 15 bases between the two germline ends. CDR1 and CDR2 from the germline V gene are SGHKS and YYEKEE (reference sequence). This CDR3 contains 14 residues. CDR3 loop: CASSWQIRSDEQFF. The CDR3 DNA is TGTGCCAGCAGCTGGCAGATTCGCTCGGATGAGCAGTTCTTC.

Comment on this clonotype: The junction shows a germline mismatch at one end, possibly a read error. The chain couples TRBV20-1 to TRBJ1-2; D unclear. CDR1 is DFQATT and CDR2 is SNEGSKA in the germline V gene (reference sequence). The CDR3 is made up of 11 amino acids. Here the CDR3 DNA reads TGCAGTGCTAGAGTCGTCCGGAGCTGGGCCTTC. Its protein is CSARVVRSWAF.

The CDR3 reads CSAIQGGNEKLFF. DNA for the CDR3: TGCAGTGCCATACAGGGGGGGAATGAAAAACTGTTTTTT. V is TRBV20-1 and J is TRBJ1-4; TRBD1 aligns across 8 bases. Germline values: CDR1 DFQATT, CDR2 SNEGSKA (reference sequence). V shed 6 bases, J shed 5 bases, and the junction held 5 bases outside the gene matches. The CDR3 spans 13 residues.

The genes are TRBV14 and TRBJ1-5; TRBD1 agrees at 7 bases. Per germline, CDR1 SGHDN and CDR2 FVKESK. Trimming removed 3 bases from V and 9 bases from J; junction bases left unmatched: 5. The CDR3 loop spans 13 amino acids. Here the CDR3 reads CASSQQTGTPQHF. The CDR3 nucleotides are TGTGCCAGCAGCCAGCAGACAGGGACGCCCCAGCATTTT.

The chain has TRBV7-6 and TRBJ2-3; 9 bases are a match to TRBD2. Trimming took 4 bases from V and 6 from J; bases not matched to a gene: 5. Germline assignment: CDR1 SGHVS and CDR2 FNYEAQ. The CDR3 runs to 14 residues. The CDR3 here is CASSSGSGGDTQYF. CDR3 DNA: TGTGCCAGCAGCTCGGGCAGCGGGGGGGATACGCAGTATTTT.

Sample share makes this clonotype medium-sized (0.01 to 0.1%). This chain uses TRBV27 with TRBJ1-2; D may be TRBD1 (6 bases). V was clipped by 6 bases and J by 5 bases, with 13 bases between them. Germline lookup yields CDR1 MNHEY and CDR2 SMNVEV (reference sequence). The CDR3 totals 13 residues. CDR3 DNA sequence: TGTGCCAGCAGCTTACAGGGCGGATATGGCTACACCTTC. Amino acid sequence: CASSLQGGYGYTF.

J is TRBJ2-1 and V is TRBV7-3, with a tentative D call TRBD2 (6 bases). The CDR3 is made up of 15 amino acids. V lost 2 bases to trimming and J lost 0 bases, with 8 bases between them. The germline gives CDR1 SGHTA, CDR2 FQGTGA. CDR3 region: CASSLAGSSYNEQFF. The CDR3 coding sequence is TGTGCCAGCAGCTTAGCGGGGAGCTCCTACAATGAGCAGTTCTTC.

The chain uses TRBV10-2 and TRBJ2-7; D unresolved. The CDR3 runs to 12 residues. V was pared by 11 bases and J by 3 bases, with 14 bases between. Per the germline V gene, CDR1 is WSHSY and CDR2 is SAAADI. For the CDR3, the DNA is TGCGCCCGCGAGAAGAAACGCTACGAGCAGTACTTC. Its protein is CAREKKRYEQYF.